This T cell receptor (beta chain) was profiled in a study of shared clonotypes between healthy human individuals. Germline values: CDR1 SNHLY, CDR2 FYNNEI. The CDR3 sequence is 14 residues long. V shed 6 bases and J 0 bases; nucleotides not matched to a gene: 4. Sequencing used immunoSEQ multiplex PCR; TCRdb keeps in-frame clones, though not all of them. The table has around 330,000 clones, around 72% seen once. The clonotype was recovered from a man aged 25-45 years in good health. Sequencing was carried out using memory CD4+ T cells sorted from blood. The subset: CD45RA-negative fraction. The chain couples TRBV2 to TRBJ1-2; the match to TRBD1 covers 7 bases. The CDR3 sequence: CASRRDSPNYGYTF. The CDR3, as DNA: TGTGCCAGCAGACGGGACAGCCCTAACTATGGCTACACCTTC.